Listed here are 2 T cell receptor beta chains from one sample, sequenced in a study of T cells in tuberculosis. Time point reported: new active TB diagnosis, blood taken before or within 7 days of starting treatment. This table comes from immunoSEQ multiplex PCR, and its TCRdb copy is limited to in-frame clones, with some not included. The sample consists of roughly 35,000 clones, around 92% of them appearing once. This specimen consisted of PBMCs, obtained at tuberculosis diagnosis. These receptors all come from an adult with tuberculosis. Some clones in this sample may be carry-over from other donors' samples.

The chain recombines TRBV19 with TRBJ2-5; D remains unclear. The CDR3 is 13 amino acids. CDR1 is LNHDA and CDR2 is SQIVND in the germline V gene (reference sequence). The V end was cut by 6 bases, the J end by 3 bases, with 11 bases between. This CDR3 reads CASRRSLKETQYF. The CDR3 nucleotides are TGTGCCAGTAGAAGGAGTCTCAAAGAGACCCAGTACTTC.

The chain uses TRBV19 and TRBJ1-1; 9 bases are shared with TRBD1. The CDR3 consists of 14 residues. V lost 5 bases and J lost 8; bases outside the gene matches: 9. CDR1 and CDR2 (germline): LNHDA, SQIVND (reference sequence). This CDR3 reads CASSPGTGLKEAFF. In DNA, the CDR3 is TGTGCCAGTAGTCCCGGGACAGGGTTAAAGGAAGCTTTCTTT.